The 16 T cell receptor beta chains listed next were all sequenced from one sample in a study of patients and donors after allogeneic stem cell transplantation. In TCRdb, the RT-PCR reads were re-called with MiXCR into one record per CDR3 protein. The sample has more than 850,000 distinct CDR3 sequences; about a sixth are singletons. Sequencing was carried out using blood, either unsorted or a sorted T cell fraction (not recorded which). The receptor source for this set is a human donor who was either an allogeneic HSCT recipient or a stem cell or donor lymphocyte infusion donor (not recorded which). It is not recorded whose cells these are; they may come from a transplant donor.

In its sample, this clonotype was seen once. The V and J genes are TRBV4-2 and TRBJ2-5; 8 bases agree with TRBD2. Germline trimming cut 1 base from V and 1 base from J; bases unmatched to any gene: 8. CDR1 and CDR2 (germline): LGHNA, YNFKEQ. There are 17 residues in the CDR3. The CDR3, as DNA: TGTGCCAGCAGCCAAGGGCCCCAGCGGGGGCCCCAAGAGACCCAGTACTTC. Its translation is CASSQGPQRGPQETQYF.

V usage is TRBV5-1 and J usage is TRBJ2-7; D gene unclear. Germline loops: CDR1 SGHRS, CDR2 YFSETQ. CDR3 length: 13 residues. Trimming removed 4 bases from V and 4 bases from J, with 12 bases in between. CDR3 region: CASSIDTSYEQYF. CDR3 DNA: TGCGCCAGCAGCATAGACACGAGTTACGAGCAGTACTTC.

V gene TRBV19 combines with J gene TRBJ2-1, with 8 bases fitting TRBD2. Germline assignment: CDR1 LNHDA and CDR2 SQIVND (reference sequence). Germline trimming cut 8 bases from V and 6 bases from J; bases unmatched to any gene: 6. The CDR3 loop spans 13 amino acids. The CDR3 DNA sequence: TGTGCCAGTCGGAGCGGGAGAGTCAATGAGCAGTTCTTC. As protein: CASRSGRVNEQFF. Filled out from reference TRBV19 and TRBJ2-1, the complete variable domain reads DGGITQSPKYLFRKEGQNVTLSCEQNLNHDAMYWYRQDPGQGLRLIYYSQIVNDFQKGDIAEGYSVSREKKESFPLTVTSAQKNPTAFYLCASRSGRVNEQFFGPGTRLTVL.

The chain has TRBV3-1 and TRBJ2-3; tentatively, D is TRBD2 (6 bases). V lost 5 bases, J lost 4 bases, and 16 bases lay in between. CDR3 length: 15 amino acids. Germline CDR1 LGHDT, CDR2 YNNKEL (reference sequence). The CDR3 spells CASSSRGTVADTQYF. In nucleotides, the CDR3 is TGTGCCAGCAGCTCCCGGGGGACGGTGGCAGATACGCAGTATTTT.

In its sample, this clonotype was seen many times. The chain combines TRBV4-2 with TRBJ1-2; D is undetermined. The CDR3 length is 12 residues. Germline V gene sequence: CDR1 LGHNA, CDR2 YNFKEQ. V was clipped by 0 bases and J by 6 bases, with 5 bases between them. CDR3 amino acids: CASSQDGHGYTF. The CDR3 DNA sequence: TGTGCCAGCAGCCAAGACGGGCATGGCTACACCTTC.

This sequence joins TRBV9 and TRBJ2-3; no firm D call. This CDR3 contains 12 residues. The V end lost 6 bases, the J end lost 0 bases, and 5 bases lay between the germline ends. CDR1 is SGDLS, CDR2 YYNGEE, per germline. As DNA, the CDR3 is TGTGCCAGCATAACAAGCACAGATACGCAGTATTTT. Its protein product is CASITSTDTQYF.

This clonotype was seen a few times. This rearrangement joins TRBV4-1 to TRBJ2-1, with 11 positions matching TRBD1. The CDR3 is 16 residues long. V lost 6 bases and J lost 8; bases outside the gene matches: 12. CDR1 is MGHRA and CDR2 is YSYEKL in the germline V gene. Here the CDR3 reads CASSLRTGTGGYEQFF. CDR3 nucleotide sequence: TGCGCCAGCAGTCTTCGTACCGGGACAGGGGGGTATGAGCAGTTCTTC.

This clonotype has at least ten counts. This chain connects TRBV7-9 to TRBJ2-5, with TRBD1 matching over 9 bases. The V gene's germline CDR1 is SEHNR and CDR2 FQNEAQ (reference sequence). V gave up 6 bases and J gave up 2 bases; unmatched junction bases: 7. This CDR3 region has 15 residues. The CDR3 reads CASRPDGTGQETQYF. For the CDR3, the DNA is TGTGCCAGCAGACCGGACGGGACAGGGCAAGAGACCCAGTACTTC.

This chain uses TRBV20-1 with TRBJ2-5, with 7 bases that match TRBD1. Trimming at V came to 5 bases and at J to 1 base, leaving 10 bases not matched to a gene. The length of the CDR3 is 15 residues. Germline CDR1 reads DFQATT; CDR2 reads SNEGSKA (reference sequence). This CDR3 is CSARPPDRFQETQYF. CDR3 coding DNA: TGCAGTGCTCGCCCACCGGACAGGTTCCAAGAGACCCAGTACTTC.

This clonotype was found many times. The chain joins TRBV12-3 or TRBV12-4 to TRBJ1-5; unclear D gene. V was pared by 3 bases and J by 6 bases, with 9 bases between. This CDR3 spans 13 amino acids. CDR3 in amino acids: CASSFDLGQPQHF. The CDR3 DNA reads as TGTGCCAGCAGTTTTGACTTGGGTCAGCCCCAGCATTTT.

The CDR3 spells CASTLGPGVKLFF. CDR3 nucleotide sequence: TGTGCCAGCACGCTCGGGCCGGGGGTGAAACTGTTTTTT. The gene calls are TRBV6-6 and TRBJ1-4; possibly TRBD1 for D (5 bases). Between the trimmed V and J ends, which lost 7 bases and 11 bases, there was a span of 17 bases. The CDR3 is 13 residues long. In germline, CDR1 is MNHNY, CDR2 SVGAGI (reference sequence).

This clonotype was counted only a few times. The chain couples TRBV12-3 or TRBV12-4 to TRBJ1-4, with 7 bases identical to TRBD1. Germline trimming cut 5 bases from V and 5 bases from J; bases unmatched to any gene: 8. There are 15 residues in the CDR3. The chain's CDR3 is CASSRSGTDNEKLFF. In nucleotides, the CDR3 is TGTGCCAGCAGTAGGAGCGGGACAGACAATGAAAAACTGTTTTTT.

The table lists this clonotype with many counts. The J gene is TRBJ2-1, the V gene TRBV5-1, with 7 bases identical to TRBD1. This CDR3 region has 14 residues. Trimming cost V 0 bases and J 5 bases; bases outside gene matches: 2. Germline V gene sequence: CDR1 SGHRS, CDR2 YFSETQ. The CDR3 nucleotides read TGCGCCAGCAGCTTGGGGGACAGCCACAATGAGCAGTTCTTC. Residues: CASSLGDSHNEQFF.

The chain carries TRBV9 and TRBJ2-7; D may be TRBD2 (5 bases). The CDR3 is 15 residues long. The V end lost 0 bases, the J end lost 4 bases, and 14 bases lay between the germline ends. Germline CDR1 is SGDLS and CDR2 is YYNGEE. The CDR3 nucleotides read TGTGCCAGCAGCGTAGCGCCCGGACTCAAATACGAGCAGTACTTC. Translated: CASSVAPGLKYEQYF. The full variable domain, completed using reference TRBV9 and TRBJ2-7, is DSGVTQTPKHLITATGQRVTLRCSPRSGDLSVYWYQQSLDQGLQFLIQYYNGEERAKGNILERFSAQQFPDLHSELNLSSLELGDSALYFCASSVAPGLKYEQYFGPGTRLTVT.

In this sample, this clonotype turned up once. A much bigger clone sits one base away, suggesting this may be a read error. The V gene is TRBV6-5, the J gene TRBJ2-2; unclear D gene. Germline lookup yields CDR1 MNHEY and CDR2 SVGAGI. The CDR3 runs 13 residues. V gave up 0 bases and J gave up 5 bases, with 4 bases separating them. CDR3 sequence: CASSYSRTGELFF. The CDR3 bases are TGTGCCAGCAGTTACTCGAGGACCGGGGAGCTGTTTTTT.

V gene TRBV10-3 combines with J gene TRBJ1-5; TRBD1 is a possible D gene (5 bases). The CDR3 is 15 amino acids. CDR1 is ENHRY, CDR2 SYGVKD, per germline. The germline V and J ends were trimmed by 7 bases and 0 bases, with 13 bases remaining between them. The CDR3 DNA reads TGTGCCATCAAAGCGGGGCTGAGTAGCAATCAGCCCCAGCATTTT. Its translation: CAIKAGLSSNQPQHF.